This is a list of T cell receptor beta chains from one sample in a study of blood T cells in healthy people across ages. TCRdb reprocessed the 5' RACE reads via MiXCR and lists one record per CDR3 protein. The sample holds around 870,000 distinct CDR3 sequences, around 28% seen once. Sequenced sample: blood. Receptor source: a woman older than 75 in good health. The CDR3 runs from the conserved cysteine through the conserved F or W. The D gene is left open where the match is weak. The size field is filled for only some rows; it gives once, few, many or a size class.

>TRBV6-4|TRBJ1-2|-|TRBD1
CASRDSRTGSGYTF
TGTGCCAGCAGGGACTCGAGGACAGGGTCTGGCTACACCTTC
>TRBV7-9|TRBJ2-4|-|-
CASSTHGRENIQYF
TGTGCCAGCAGCACACACGGACGGGAAAACATTCAGTACTTC
>TRBV2|TRBJ2-4|-|-
CASSEAPVGGQYF
TGTGCCAGCAGTGAAGCGCCTGTTGGCGGGCAGTACTTC
>TRBV20-1|TRBJ1-4|few|-
CSARRGMGEKLFF
TGCAGTGCTAGGCGGGGGATGGGTGAAAAACTGTTTTTT
>TRBV30|TRBJ2-7|few|-
CAWSAPGLGGGSYEQYF
TGTGCCTGGAGTGCACCTGGCTTGGGGGGTGGCTCCTACGAGCAGTACTTC
>TRBV27|TRBJ1-2|-|-
CASSSDTGKSYGYTF
TGTGCCAGCAGTTCCGACACAGGGAAAAGCTATGGCTACACCTTC
>TRBV28|TRBJ1-4|-|-
CASSQPGRINEKLFF
TGTGCCAGCAGTCAGCCAGGACGGATAAATGAAAAACTGTTTTTT
>TRBV6-2/TRBV6-3|TRBJ2-7|-|-
CASSSGVIRQYNEQYF
TGTGCCAGCAGTTCAGGGGTTATCCGGCAATACAATGAGCAGTACTTC
>TRBV27|TRBJ2-1|-|-
CASSLDGFSYNEQFF
TGTGCCAGCAGTTTAGATGGTTTCTCCTACAATGAGCAGTTCTTC
>TRBV24-1|TRBJ1-1|-|TRBD1
CATSTGGRTEAFF
TGTGCCACCTCAACAGGGGGGAGGACTGAAGCTTTCTTT
>TRBV5-1|TRBJ2-7|many|TRBD1
CASSPRDRGRTYEQYF
TGCGCCAGCAGCCCCCGGGACAGGGGGCGCACCTACGAGCAGTACTTC
>TRBV7-2|TRBJ2-1|many|TRBD2
CASSQGLAVNEQFF
TGTGCCAGCAGCCAAGGACTAGCCGTCAATGAGCAGTTCTTC
>TRBV2|TRBJ2-7|-|-
CASREARGNEQYF
TGTGCCAGCAGGGAAGCAAGGGGCAACGAGCAGTACTTC
>TRBV2|TRBJ2-7|-|TRBD1
CASSVGTGVEQYF
TGTGCCAGCAGTGTGGGGACAGGGGTCGAGCAGTACTTC
>TRBV5-1|TRBJ2-6|many|-
CASSLAGGSSGANVLTF
TGCGCCAGCAGCTTGGCGGGCGGCTCTTCTGGGGCCAACGTCCTGACTTTC
>TRBV2|TRBJ2-3|few|-
CASRLNGAADTQYF
TGTGCCAGCAGACTAAACGGGGCCGCAGATACGCAGTATTTT
>TRBV7-9|TRBJ1-2|few|-
CASSILPFYGYTF
TGTGCCAGCAGCATCCTCCCTTTCTATGGCTACACCTTC
>TRBV7-9|TRBJ1-5|many|TRBD1
CASSFGQGYQPQHF
TGTGCCAGCAGCTTTGGACAGGGCTATCAGCCCCAGCATTTT
>TRBV25-1|TRBJ1-2|few|TRBD1
CASSDRGYYGYTF
TGTGCCAGCAGTGACAGGGGGTACTATGGCTACACCTTC
>TRBV7-9|TRBJ2-5|many|TRBD2
CASSFRTSGKTQYF
TGTGCCAGCAGCTTCCGGACTAGCGGGAAGACCCAGTACTTC
>TRBV7-2|TRBJ2-4|many|TRBD2
CASSSGGARTKNIQYF
TGTGCCAGCAGCAGCGGGGGGGCGAGAACCAAAAACATTCAGTACTTC
>TRBV18|TRBJ1-2|few|TRBD1
CASSANGQGGGYGYTF
TGTGCCAGCTCGGCCAATGGACAGGGAGGCGGCTATGGCTACACCTTC
>TRBV28|TRBJ2-5|few|-
CASSPGLSGRYF
TGTGCCAGCAGTCCCGGACTCTCGGGCAGGTACTTC
>TRBV11-2|TRBJ1-1|few|-
CASSRRAANTEAFF
TGTGCCAGCAGCCGACGAGCGGCTAACACTGAAGCTTTCTTT
>TRBV20-1|TRBJ1-5|-|-
CSASYGGYSNQPQHF
TGCAGTGCTAGTTATGGGGGATATAGCAATCAGCCCCAGCATTTT
>TRBV9|TRBJ2-3|many|-
CASSVDRSGTQYF
TGTGCCAGCAGCGTTGACAGGTCAGGAACGCAGTATTTT
>TRBV7-9|TRBJ1-4|many|-
CASSSGTVEKLFF
TGTGCCAGCAGCTCCGGGACCGTGGAAAAACTGTTTTTT
>TRBV5-1|TRBJ2-1|many|TRBD2
CASSLLTSGNNEQFF
TGCGCCAGCAGCTTGCTGACTAGCGGAAACAATGAGCAGTTCTTC
>TRBV7-2|TRBJ2-1|many|-
CASSRSGLWRQYSYNEQFF
TGTGCCAGCAGCCGTAGTGGATTGTGGAGGCAGTACTCCTACAATGAGCAGTTCTTC
>TRBV2|TRBJ1-5|few|TRBD1
CASSGQGADQPQHF
TGTGCCAGCTCTGGACAGGGGGCAGATCAGCCCCAGCATTTT
>TRBV20-1|TRBJ2-1|many|TRBD2
CSAKRGSSYNEQFF
TGCAGTGCTAAGCGGGGGAGCTCCTACAATGAGCAGTTCTTC
>TRBV20-1|TRBJ2-5|-|-
CSARDPRGETQETQYF
TGCAGTGCTAGAGATCCCAGGGGGGAAACTCAAGAGACCCAGTACTTC
>TRBV5-1|TRBJ2-6|many|-
CASSLDGNSGANVLTF
TGCGCCAGCAGCTTGGACGGTAACTCTGGGGCCAACGTCCTGACTTTC
>TRBV20-1|TRBJ2-4|many|-
CSAREDSGAKNIQYF
TGCAGTGCTAGAGAGGACAGCGGAGCCAAAAACATTCAGTACTTC
>TRBV7-9|TRBJ1-2|-|TRBD1
CASSQDRGHGYTF
TGTGCCAGCAGCCAGGACAGGGGGCATGGCTACACCTTC
>TRBV28|TRBJ1-6|-|-
CASSPTGTPALHF
TGTGCCAGCAGTCCTACAGGGACCCCAGCCCTCCACTTT
>TRBV6-2/TRBV6-3|TRBJ2-5|many|-
CASSALPRETQYF
TGTGCCAGCAGTGCCCTGCCACGGGAGACCCAGTACTTC